What follows are 9 T cell receptor beta chains derived from one specimen sequenced in a study of blood T cell repertoires in COVID-19. This table comes from immunoSEQ multiplex PCR, and its TCRdb copy is limited to in-frame clones, with some not included. The data show 200,000 to 250,000 clones, more than 85% seen once. Sequenced input: peripheral blood. The source is a man aged 55-75 years with COVID-19, enrolled during active disease.

J is TRBJ1-4 and V is TRBV5-1, with TRBD1 matching over 7 bases. This CDR3 has 16 residues. CDR1 is SGHRS, CDR2 YFSETQ, per germline. Trimming cost V 5 bases and J 0 bases; bases outside gene matches: 7. DNA for the CDR3: TGCGCCAGCAGTCTACAGGGGATTTCAACTAATGAAAAACTGTTTTTT. Translated: CASSLQGISTNEKLFF.

The chain recombines TRBV7-2 with TRBJ2-7, with 8 bases that match TRBD1. Germline V gene sequence: CDR1 SGHTA, CDR2 FQGNSA. The CDR3 is 13 amino acids. The V gene end was trimmed by 4 bases and the J gene end by 5 bases; junction bases not matched to a gene: 4. CDR3 DNA: TGTGCCAGCAGCTGGGCAGGGGGCGACGAGCAGTACTTC. Translated, it gives CASSWAGGDEQYF.

This clone was recorded only once. The chain links TRBV6-6 to TRBJ1-1, with no clear D. Trimming left V 7 bases short and J 0 bases short, with 12 bases between. The germline gives CDR1 MNHNY, CDR2 SVGAGI (reference sequence). CDR3 length: 14 residues. CDR3 in amino acids: CASTPTGMNTEAFF. CDR3 coding DNA: TGTGCCAGCACCCCGACCGGGATGAACACTGAAGCTTTCTTT.

The V and J genes are TRBV10-3 and TRBJ2-7, with 9 bases lining up with TRBD1. The CDR3 consists of 14 residues. Germline V gives CDR1 ENHRY, CDR2 SYGVKD. Losses at the gene ends were 5 bases for V and 1 base for J; bases not matched to a gene: 3. The chain's CDR3 is CAISFGTGSYEQYF. The CDR3 DNA follows: TGTGCCATCAGTTTCGGGACAGGGTCCTACGAGCAGTACTTC.

V gene TRBV20-1 combines with J gene TRBJ2-3; no firm D call. Germline CDR1 reads DFQATT; CDR2 reads SNEGSKA (reference sequence). This CDR3 is 11 amino acids long. Trimming pared 6 bases from V and 6 bases from J, leaving 10 bases between. The CDR3 region is CSATDKDTQYF. As DNA, the CDR3 is TGCAGTGCCACAGATAAGGATACGCAGTATTTT.

This chain connects TRBV7-2 to TRBJ1-3, with TRBD1 identical over 7 bases. The CDR3 has 16 amino acids. CDR1 and CDR2 from the germline V gene are SGHTA and FQGNSA. V trimming: 5 bases; J trimming: 0 bases; junction bases outside the gene matches: 7. Written as DNA, the CDR3 is TGTGCCAGCAGCAAACGAGGGACAGCCTCTGGAAACACCATATATTTT. As protein: CASSKRGTASGNTIYF.

A note on this clone: Other DNA sequences in the sample encode the same CDR3. The chain links TRBV18 to TRBJ1-1; D is perhaps TRBD1 (5 bases). This CDR3 spans 13 amino acids. Deletions cut 6 bases from V and 5 bases from J, with 13 bases between. The germline gives CDR1 KGHSH, CDR2 LQKENI. The CDR3 loop reads CASSPPGGTEAFF. The CDR3 DNA is TGTGCCAGCTCTCCGCCTGGGGGGACTGAAGCTTTCTTT.

The chain is built from TRBV28 and TRBJ1-5; 9 positions match TRBD1. The CDR3 runs to 14 residues. V lost 6 bases, J lost 9 bases, and 9 bases stayed unmatched. Germline values: CDR1 MDHEN, CDR2 SYDVKM. In nucleotides, the CDR3 is TGTGCCAGCAGCCAGGGACAGGGCCTAGGGCCCCAGCATTTT. This sequence encodes CASSQGQGLGPQHF.

V gene TRBV18 combines with J gene TRBJ1-2; 7 bases are a match to TRBD1. The V gene's germline CDR1 is KGHSH and CDR2 LQKENI. Losses at the gene ends were 4 bases for V and 8 bases for J; bases not matched to a gene: 4. The CDR3 runs to 12 residues. As DNA, the CDR3 is TGTGCCAGCTCACGAGACAGGGAAGGCTACACCTTC. It is translated as CASSRDREGYTF.